These T cell receptor beta chains were read from a single sample in a study of blood T cell repertoires in COVID-19. Assay used: immunoSEQ multiplex PCR; TCRdb lists only in-frame clones, some missing. The table has a few hundred thousand clones, around 84% seen once. Sequenced material: PBMCs or T cells enriched from blood (not recorded which). All receptors derive from a woman under 30 who had recovered from COVID-19. The CDR3 runs from the conserved cysteine through the conserved F or W. Each record gives: D gene, J gene, V gene, CDR3 protein. The D gene is left open where the match is weak.

D: .; J: TRBJ2-3; V: TRBV9; CDR3: CASSAGLPLSTDTQYF
D: TRBD2; J: TRBJ2-7; V: TRBV5-4; CDR3: CASSGGLAGGRYF
D: TRBD1; J: TRBJ1-1; V: TRBV7-9; CDR3: CASSLAVGGSSAEAFF
D: .; J: TRBJ1-3; V: TRBV19; CDR3: CASSIMSSGNTIYF
D: .; J: TRBJ2-1; V: TRBV4-1; CDR3: CASSQRSSGEQFF
D: .; J: TRBJ1-1; V: TRBV28; CDR3: CASSLPGAGDTEAFF
D: TRBD2; J: TRBJ2-1; V: TRBV6-5; CDR3: CASSPLAGVENEQFF
D: TRBD1; J: TRBJ1-3; V: TRBV5-4; CDR3: CASSLGQGMSGNTIYF
D: .; J: TRBJ1-1; V: TRBV12-3/TRBV12-4; CDR3: CASSSGLRTEAFF
D: TRBD1; J: TRBJ1-6; V: TRBV27; CDR3: CASSSWTGGRDNSPLHF
D: .; J: TRBJ1-2; V: TRBV5-6; CDR3: CASSLGAGHGYTF
D: .; J: TRBJ2-1; V: TRBV28; CDR3: CASSPPAGRRYNEQFF
D: .; J: TRBJ1-6; V: TRBV6-5; CDR3: CASTQGGLRDSPLHF
D: TRBD1; J: TRBJ1-6; V: TRBV27; CDR3: CASRGTDSPLHF
D: .; J: TRBJ2-5; V: TRBV19; CDR3: CASSTSTGNGETQYF
D: TRBD2; J: TRBJ2-1; V: TRBV5-1; CDR3: CASSSGLAGVVEQFF
D: .; J: TRBJ2-3; V: TRBV9; CDR3: CASSVTGSSTDTQYF
D: TRBD1; J: TRBJ1-4; V: TRBV28; CDR3: CASSGQARWEKLFF
D: TRBD2; J: TRBJ2-1; V: TRBV19; CDR3: CASSIVGGRYNEQFF
D: .; J: TRBJ2-7; V: TRBV4-1; CDR3: CASSQGAIPYEQYF
D: TRBD1; J: TRBJ1-2; V: TRBV7-3; CDR3: CASSPGGESYGYTF
D: .; J: TRBJ1-5; V: TRBV6-1; CDR3: CASSEVAGNIFNQPQHF
D: .; J: TRBJ1-2; V: TRBV30; CDR3: CAWSPRQETGGYTF
D: TRBD2; J: TRBJ2-3; V: TRBV5-1; CDR3: CATTKAGSTDTQYF
D: .; J: TRBJ2-3; V: TRBV7-9; CDR3: CASSSTENTDTQYF
D: .; J: TRBJ2-4; V: TRBV5-1; CDR3: CASSLDRAPKNIQYF
D: TRBD2; J: TRBJ2-3; V: TRBV6-5; CDR3: CASSGTTTDTQYF
D: .; J: TRBJ1-1; V: TRBV3-1/TRBV3-2; CDR3: CASSQGGAEKAFF
D: TRBD1; J: TRBJ1-4; V: TRBV4-1; CDR3: CASSQETGGNEKLFF
D: TRBD1; J: TRBJ2-7; V: TRBV7-8; CDR3: CASSVSTGFEQYF
D: TRBD1; J: TRBJ1-2; V: TRBV5-1; CDR3: CASSLQGRNYGYTF
D: TRBD2; J: TRBJ2-7; V: TRBV9; CDR3: CASSVNGYAAGDSYEQYF
D: .; J: TRBJ1-2; V: TRBV28; CDR3: CASSFGRGMEHGYTF
D: .; J: TRBJ1-3; V: TRBV15; CDR3: CATSRASWTEPLGNTIYF
D: .; J: TRBJ2-1; V: TRBV9; CDR3: CASSVESTGKDNEQFF
D: .; J: TRBJ1-1; V: TRBV19; CDR3: CASREGRITEAFF
D: TRBD1; J: TRBJ2-5; V: TRBV6-1; CDR3: CASSEGDRDQETQYF
D: TRBD2; J: TRBJ2-1; V: TRBV6-5; CDR3: CASSIGLADEQFF
D: .; J: TRBJ1-1; V: TRBV10-3; CDR3: CAISESGRGNTEAFF
D: .; J: TRBJ1-3; V: TRBV28; CDR3: CASSLPHRVTGNTIYF
D: .; J: TRBJ1-2; V: TRBV5-4; CDR3: CASSPNKGNYGYTF
D: .; J: TRBJ2-3; V: TRBV9; CDR3: CASSVFESTDTQYF